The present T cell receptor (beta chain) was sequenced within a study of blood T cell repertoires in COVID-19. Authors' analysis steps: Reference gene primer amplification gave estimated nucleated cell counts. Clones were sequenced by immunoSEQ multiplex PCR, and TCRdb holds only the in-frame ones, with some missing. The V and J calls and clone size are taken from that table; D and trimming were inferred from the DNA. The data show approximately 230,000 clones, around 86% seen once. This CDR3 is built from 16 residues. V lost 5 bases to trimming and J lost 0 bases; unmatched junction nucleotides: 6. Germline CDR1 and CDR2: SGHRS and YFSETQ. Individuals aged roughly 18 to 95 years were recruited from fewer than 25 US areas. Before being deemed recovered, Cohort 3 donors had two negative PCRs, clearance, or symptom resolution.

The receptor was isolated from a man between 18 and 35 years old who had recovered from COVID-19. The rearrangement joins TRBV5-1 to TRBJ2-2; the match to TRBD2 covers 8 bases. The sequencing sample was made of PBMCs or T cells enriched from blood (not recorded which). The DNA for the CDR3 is TGCGCCAGCAGAGTGAGCGGGGGTGCGAACACCGGGGAGCTGTTTTTT. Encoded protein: CASRVSGGANTGELFF.